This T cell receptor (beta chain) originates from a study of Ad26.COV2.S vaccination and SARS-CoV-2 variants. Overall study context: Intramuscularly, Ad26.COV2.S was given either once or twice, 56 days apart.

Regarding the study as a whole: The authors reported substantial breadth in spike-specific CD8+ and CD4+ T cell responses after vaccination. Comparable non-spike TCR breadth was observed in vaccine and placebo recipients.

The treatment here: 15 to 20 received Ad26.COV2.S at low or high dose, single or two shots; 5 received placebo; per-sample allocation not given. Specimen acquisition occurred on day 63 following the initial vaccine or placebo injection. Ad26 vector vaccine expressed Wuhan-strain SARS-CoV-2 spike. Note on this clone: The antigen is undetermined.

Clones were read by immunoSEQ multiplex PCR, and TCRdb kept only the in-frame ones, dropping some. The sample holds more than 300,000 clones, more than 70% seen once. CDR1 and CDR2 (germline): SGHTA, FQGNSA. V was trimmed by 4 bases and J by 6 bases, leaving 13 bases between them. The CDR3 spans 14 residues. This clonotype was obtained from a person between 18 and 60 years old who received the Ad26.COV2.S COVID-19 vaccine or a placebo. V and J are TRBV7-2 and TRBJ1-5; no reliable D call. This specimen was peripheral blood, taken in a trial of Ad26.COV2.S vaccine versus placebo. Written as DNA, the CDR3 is TGTGCCAGCAGCTACGGTAGCGAAGGTCAGCCCCAGCATTTT. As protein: CASSYGSEGQPQHF.